This entry is about one T cell receptor (beta chain). These data are taken from a study of blood T cell repertoires in COVID-19. Across the study: Whether acute or convalescent, the COVID-19 samples came from the United States, Italy and Spain. Nucleic acid was either cDNA or gDNA, and it came from T cells, B-cell-depleted T cells, or PBMCs.

The CDR3 has 14 residues. J gave up 6 bases and V 5 bases, and 7 bases lay outside the gene matches. Germline V gene data show CDR1 as SGHNT and CDR2 as YYREEE (reference sequence). Per the study methods: The assay estimated nucleated cells by amplifying reference gene primers. Method: immunoSEQ multiplex PCR; TCRdb's copy keeps in-frame clones and lacks some. Clone size and V and J calls were adopted from that table, with D and trimming inferred from the DNA. This repertoire shows roughly 260,000 clones, about nine tenths found once; its top ten account for about 2.2%. The chain recombines TRBV5-4 with TRBJ2-3; TRBD1 matches 9 bases. Sequenced material: peripheral blood. The receptor was isolated from a woman aged 45-65 years who had recovered from COVID-19. The CDR3 DNA reads TGTGCCAGCAGAGCAGGACAGGGGCGGGATACGCAGTATTTT. As protein: CASRAGQGRDTQYF.